The 27 T cell receptor beta chains reported below all come from one sample, sequenced in a study of blood T cell repertoires in COVID-19. Repertoires were generated with immunoSEQ multiplex PCR, while TCRdb's copy carries only in-frame clones and drops some. The sample carries just over 150,000 clones, approximately 80% recorded once. Sequencing was done on a sample of peripheral blood. The receptor source for this set is a man aged 55 to 69 with acute or convalescent COVID-19.

The chain has TRBV5-1 and TRBJ1-4, with 7 bases identical to TRBD1. The junction had 6 bases not matched to a gene; V was cut back by 2 bases and J by 8 bases. The CDR3 is 14 residues long. The germline CDR1 and CDR2 sequences are SGHRS and YFSETQ. Here the CDR3 reads CASSFGQDREKLFF. Written as DNA, the CDR3 is TGCGCCAGCAGCTTTGGACAGGACAGGGAAAAACTGTTTTTT.

The chain couples TRBV3-1 (or the pseudogene TRBV3-2) to TRBJ2-6; no clear D gene. Germline V lookup: CDR1 LGHDT, CDR2 YNNKEL (reference sequence). This CDR3 is built from 15 residues. Trimming took 3 bases from V and 2 from J, leaving 8 bases between them. CDR3 residues: CASSHSYAGANVLTF. DNA of the CDR3: TGTGCCAGCAGCCACAGTTATGCTGGGGCCAACGTCCTGACTTTC.

V and J are TRBV19 and TRBJ2-2; D is perhaps TRBD1 (5 bases). From germline, CDR1 is LNHDA and CDR2 SQIVND (reference sequence). Deletions cut 6 bases from V and 5 bases from J, with 25 bases between. The CDR3 spans 18 residues. The CDR3 DNA sequence: TGTGCCAGTAGGACCAGAATTGGTGGAGACAAGGGGACCGGGGAGCTGTTTTTT. Amino acid sequence: CASRTRIGGDKGTGELFF.

The chain employs TRBV6-5 and TRBJ2-7, with D possibly TRBD1 on 6 matching bases. Looked up from germline, CDR1 is MNHEY and CDR2 is SVGAGI. V was cut by 9 bases and J by 4 bases, with 16 bases left in between. CDR3 length: 13 residues. DNA for the CDR3: TGTGCCAGTATGACAGGCTACATTTACGAGCAGTACTTC. It is translated as CASMTGYIYEQYF.

The CDR3 region is CASSPRRQRYTEAFF. Written as DNA, the CDR3 is TGTGCCAGCAGCCCCCGGCGGCAGAGATACACTGAAGCTTTCTTT. The J gene is TRBJ1-1, the V gene TRBV9; no clear D. This CDR3 contains 15 residues. The V end was cut by 4 bases, the J end by 3 bases, with 16 bases between. Germline assignment: CDR1 SGDLS and CDR2 YYNGEE.

There are a few counts of this clone. The rearrangement joins TRBV6-6 to TRBJ1-5; D not certain. The CDR3 has 16 residues. Trimming pared 4 bases from V and 4 bases from J, leaving 17 bases between. CDR1 is MNHNY, CDR2 SVGAGI, per germline (reference sequence). CDR3 sequence: CASSSSRGPLNQPQHF. CDR3 nucleotides: TGTGCCAGCAGTTCTAGTCGGGGTCCCTTAAATCAGCCCCAGCATTTT.

The chain recombines TRBV9 with TRBJ2-5; 10 bases line up with TRBD2. In germline, CDR1 is SGDLS, CDR2 YYNGEE. The CDR3 extends over 15 amino acids. J gave up 4 bases and V 1 base, and 4 bases lay outside the gene matches. Here the CDR3 reads CASSVKAGGGETQYF. Here the CDR3 DNA reads TGTGCCAGCAGCGTAAAAGCGGGAGGGGGAGAGACCCAGTACTTC.

The V and J genes are TRBV7-2 and TRBJ2-3; weak D call: TRBD2 (7 bases). Germline lookup yields CDR1 SGHTA and CDR2 FQGNSA. This CDR3 spans 14 amino acids. V was trimmed by 2 bases and J by 4 bases, leaving 10 bases between them. The CDR3 protein is CASSLNGGPDTQYF. DNA of the CDR3: TGTGCCAGCAGCTTAAACGGGGGGCCAGATACGCAGTATTTT.

The chain joins TRBV10-3 to TRBJ1-5; TRBD1 is a possible D gene (6 bases). This CDR3 is 12 amino acids long. V was clipped by 6 bases and J by 4 bases, with 7 bases between them. Germline CDR1 reads ENHRY; CDR2 reads SYGVKD. The CDR3 region is CAIRDSNQPQHF. The CDR3 DNA sequence: TGTGCCATCAGGGACAGTAATCAGCCCCAGCATTTT.

This chain joins TRBV28 and TRBJ1-5, with no clear D. The CDR3 loop spans 16 amino acids. CDR1 and CDR2 from the germline V gene are MDHEN and SYDVKM. The germline V and J ends were trimmed by 3 bases and 6 bases, with 18 bases remaining between them. Here the CDR3 DNA reads TGTGCCAGCAGTTTTAGTCGAGGAATTGGTATTCAGCCCCAGCATTTT. The encoded protein is CASSFSRGIGIQPQHF.

This clone was observed a handful of times. The CDR3 region has the DNA TGTGCCAGCAGTTACGTAGGACGGGGTGCCGAGCAGTACTTC. It translates to CASSYVGRGAEQYF. The chain couples TRBV6-2 or TRBV6-3 to TRBJ2-7, with D possibly TRBD2 on 5 matching bases. The germline V and J ends were trimmed by 2 bases and 6 bases, with 14 bases remaining between them. The CDR3 runs 14 residues. CDR1 and CDR2 (germline): MNHEY, SVGEGT.

The chain links TRBV30 to TRBJ1-3; D not resolved. Germline lookup yields CDR1 GTSNPN and CDR2 SVGIG (reference sequence). The length of the CDR3 is 14 residues. Trimming pared 0 bases from V and 0 bases from J, leaving 6 bases between. CDR3 in amino acids: CAWSVAISGNTIYF. The CDR3 bases are TGTGCCTGGAGTGTAGCGATCTCTGGAAACACCATATATTTT.

J is TRBJ2-2 and V is TRBV24-1, with TRBD2 matching 12 bases. There are 16 residues in the CDR3. V shed 2 bases, J shed 7 bases, and the junction held 4 bases outside the gene matches. CDR1 KGHDR and CDR2 SFDVKD come from the germline V gene. This CDR3 is CATSDSGLAGYGELFF. Here the CDR3 DNA reads TGTGCCACCAGTGATTCAGGACTAGCGGGATACGGGGAGCTGTTTTTT.

This clone occurred once. The same CDR3 is also encoded by other DNA sequences in this sample. The CDR3 bases are TGTGCCAGCAGTCTGACAGGAAACTATGGCTACACCTTC. Amino acid sequence: CASSLTGNYGYTF. The chain carries TRBV28 and TRBJ1-2; D is perhaps TRBD1 (6 bases). V was shortened by 5 bases and J by 2 bases, with 9 bases between the two germline ends. The CDR3 has 13 amino acids. Germline CDR1 and CDR2: MDHEN and SYDVKM.

The chain is built from TRBV5-1 and TRBJ2-5, with TRBD1 matching 10 bases. The CDR3 is made up of 16 amino acids. CDR1 and CDR2 (germline): SGHRS, YFSETQ. Trimming removed 0 bases from V and 4 bases from J; junction bases left unmatched: 6. This CDR3 is CASSLGDRGQGETQYF. The CDR3 nucleotides read TGCGCCAGCAGCTTGGGGGACAGGGGCCAAGGAGAGACCCAGTACTTC.

The CDR3 bases are TGTGCCAGCAGCCAATCAGGGGGCGCTGGGGCCAACGTCCTGACTTTC. This sequence encodes CASSQSGGAGANVLTF. This rearrangement joins TRBV7-2 to TRBJ2-6; 8 nucleotides agree with TRBD1. The CDR3 extends over 16 amino acids. V gave up 5 bases and J gave up 2 bases; unmatched junction bases: 5. CDR1 and CDR2 (germline): SGHTA, FQGNSA.

The chain couples TRBV30 to TRBJ2-6; D gene ambiguous. Germline V lookup: CDR1 GTSNPN, CDR2 SVGIG (reference sequence). V gave up 7 bases and J gave up 1 base, with 11 bases separating them. There are 14 residues in the CDR3. Here the CDR3 reads CASPVRSGANVLTF. DNA of the CDR3: TGTGCCTCCCCAGTCAGATCTGGGGCCAACGTCCTGACTTTC.

This sequence joins TRBV5-4 and TRBJ2-7; 9 bases align to TRBD2. Per germline, CDR1 SGHNT and CDR2 YYREEE (reference sequence). The CDR3 is made up of 16 amino acids. Trimming cost V 4 bases and J 6 bases; bases outside gene matches: 14. The CDR3 DNA sequence: TGTGCCAGCAGCCCTGGGGGAGCGGGAGGCCCCCTCGAGCAGTACTTC. Encoded protein: CASSPGGAGGPLEQYF.

The chain recombines TRBV6-2 or TRBV6-3 with TRBJ1-1, with a tentative D call TRBD1 (6 bases). Trimming shortened V by 6 bases and J by 3 bases, and 20 bases separated the two germline ends. Germline V gene lookup returns CDR1 MNHEY and CDR2 SVGEGT. This CDR3 is 16 amino acids long. The CDR3 loop is CASSPPGGGGHTEAFF. The CDR3 bases are TGTGCCAGCAGCCCTCCCGGGGGAGGGGGACACACTGAAGCTTTCTTT.

This sequence joins TRBV30 and TRBJ1-4; D possibly corresponds to TRBD1 (6 bases). The CDR3 length is 15 residues. The V end lost 1 base, the J end lost 3 bases, and 12 bases lay between the germline ends. Germline CDR1 is GTSNPN and CDR2 is SVGIG (reference sequence). The CDR3 protein is CAWSEFGQPNEKLFF. The CDR3 nucleotides are TGTGCCTGGAGTGAGTTCGGACAGCCTAATGAAAAACTGTTTTTT. Full variable domain (rest looked up from reference TRBV30 and TRBJ1-4): SQTIHQWPATLVQPVGSPLSLECTVEGTSNPNLYWYRQAAGRGLQLLFYSVGIGQISSEVPQNLSASRPQDRQFILSSKKLLLSDSGFYLCAWSEFGQPNEKLFFGSGTQLSVL.

V is TRBV2 and J is TRBJ1-1, with D uncertain. V was shortened by 6 bases and J by 3 bases, with 17 bases between the two germline ends. Germline loops: CDR1 SNHLY, CDR2 FYNNEI. The CDR3 has 15 amino acids. CDR3: CASSPVTGGYTEAFF. DNA for the CDR3: TGTGCCAGCAGCCCCGTTACGGGTGGGTACACTGAAGCTTTCTTT.

Of note for this clone: Compared with germline, one end of the junction differs, possibly owing to a read error. This CDR3 is CASSLAGTGQSEQYF. CDR3 coding DNA: TGTGCCAGCAGTTTAGCCGGGACAGGGCAATCCGAGCAGTACTTC. The chain couples TRBV11-2 to TRBJ2-7, with 9 bases matching TRBD1. The CDR3 is 15 amino acids. Germline CDR1 SGHAT, CDR2 FQNNGV.

This clone turned up a few times. The V and J genes are TRBV4-2 and TRBJ2-5, with a possible D match to TRBD1 (7 bases). Trimming cost V 4 bases and J 2 bases, with 14 bases left between them. This CDR3 is 15 amino acids long. Germline V gene sequence: CDR1 LGHNA, CDR2 YNFKEQ. For the CDR3, the DNA is TGTGCCAGCAGCCCCGGAGGGGGCGGGCAAGAGACCCAGTACTTC. Amino acid sequence: CASSPGGGGQETQYF.

The chain joins TRBV7-2 to TRBJ2-7; 11 nucleotides line up with TRBD1. Germline CDR1 SGHTA, CDR2 FQGNSA. This CDR3 contains 16 residues. V trimming: 1 base; J trimming: 0 bases; junction bases outside the gene matches: 2. The CDR3 sequence is CASSLGGTGGSYEQYF. The CDR3 nucleotides are TGTGCCAGCAGCTTAGGGGGGACAGGGGGCTCCTACGAGCAGTACTTC.

The V call is TRBV9, the J call TRBJ2-2, with TRBD1 identical over 12 bases. CDR3 size: 16 residues. Unmatched junction bases numbered 3, after V lost 0 bases and J lost 6 bases. Looked up from germline, CDR1 is SGDLS and CDR2 is YYNGEE. CDR3 protein: CASSVVGQGAPGELFF. The CDR3 region has the DNA TGTGCCAGCAGCGTAGTGGGACAGGGGGCCCCCGGGGAGCTGTTTTTT.

The V call is TRBV11-2, the J call TRBJ2-3, with D unresolved. The CDR3 is made up of 14 amino acids. The germline gives CDR1 SGHAT, CDR2 FQNNGV. The V end lost 6 bases, the J end lost 6 bases, and 16 bases lay between the germline ends. DNA for the CDR3: TGTGCCAGCAGGCCTACTCTGCGCTCCGATACGCAGTATTTT. Its protein product is CASRPTLRSDTQYF.

The rearrangement joins TRBV4-3 to TRBJ1-4, with 7 positions matching TRBD1. Germline CDR1 LGHNA, CDR2 YSLEER. V dropped 5 bases and J dropped 4; count of bases not matched to a gene: 7. This CDR3 has 15 amino acids. The CDR3: CASSDRVKGNEKLFF. The CDR3 DNA follows: TGCGCCAGCAGCGACAGGGTAAAGGGTAATGAAAAACTGTTTTTT.